The 26 T cell receptor beta chains below were found in one sample sequenced in a study of neurological immune-mediated disorders. TCRdb reanalysed the 5' RACE reads using MiXCR and keeps one entry per CDR3 protein. The table has approximately 77,000 distinct CDR3 sequences, 9.4% seen once. The sample was PBMCs. The receptors were sampled from a man in his fifties in good health.

This clonotype showed up many times. The V and J genes are TRBV18 and TRBJ2-1, with D maybe TRBD2 (7 bases). The CDR3 loop spans 13 amino acids. Germline V gene sequence: CDR1 KGHSH, CDR2 LQKENI. V gave up 6 bases and J gave up 10 bases, with 16 bases separating them. Written as DNA, the CDR3 is TGTGCCAGCTCCCAGATACAGGGAGGGGAGCAGTTCTTC. This sequence encodes CASSQIQGGEQFF.

The sample holds many counts of this clonotype. V gene TRBV6-2 or TRBV6-3 combines with J gene TRBJ2-5; 12 positions match TRBD2. The junction had 4 bases not matched to a gene; V was cut back by 4 bases and J by 1 base. CDR3 size: 16 residues. Per the germline V gene, CDR1 is MNHEY and CDR2 is SVGEGT. The CDR3 coding sequence is TGTGCCAGCAGTTTGACTAGCGGGGGACCCCAAGAGACCCAGTACTTC. Protein: CASSLTSGGPQETQYF.

By its share, this clonotype is medium-sized (0.01 to 0.1%). The genes are TRBV7-2 and TRBJ2-1; tentatively, D is TRBD1 or TRBD2 (5 bases each). This CDR3 is 12 amino acids long. V was shortened by 3 bases and J by 8 bases, with 8 bases between the two germline ends. CDR1 and CDR2 (germline): SGHTA, FQGNSA. CDR3 in amino acids: CASSFGADEQFF. CDR3 sequence (DNA): TGTGCCAGCAGCTTCGGGGCGGATGAGCAGTTCTTC.

This clonotype occurred many times. The CDR3 loop is CASSRIWGSRQPQHF. CDR3 coding DNA: TGTGCCAGCAGCCGGATCTGGGGGTCGCGGCAGCCCCAGCATTTT. The V and J genes are TRBV7-2 and TRBJ1-5; the D gene is possibly TRBD1 (5 bases). From germline, CDR1 is SGHTA and CDR2 FQGNSA. The length of the CDR3 is 15 residues. V lost 5 bases and J lost 7, with 18 bases in between.

This clonotype occurred many times. The rearrangement links TRBV20-1 to TRBJ1-2, with 8 bases that match TRBD1. Germline V lookup: CDR1 DFQATT, CDR2 SNEGSKA (reference sequence). The CDR3 contains 14 residues. J was trimmed by 0 bases and V by 6 bases; bases with no gene match: 6. The CDR3 here is CSARGTGSNYGYTF. The CDR3 DNA sequence: TGCAGTGCCCGGGGGACAGGTTCTAACTATGGCTACACCTTC.

Details on this clonotype: Being one base from a much bigger clone, this may be a read error. DNA for the CDR3: TGTGCCAGCAGTAAGCAGGACATGGATAAGTTCTTC. Translated, it gives CASSKQDMDKFF. The chain couples TRBV6-5 to TRBJ2-1, with a weak D call TRBD1 (5 bases). Germline V gene data show CDR1 as MNHEY and CDR2 as SVGAGI. V was pared by 5 bases and J by 14 bases, with 16 bases between. CDR3 size: 12 residues.

This clonotype came up many times. V gene TRBV5-1 combines with J gene TRBJ2-3; 10 bases agree with TRBD2. The CDR3 sequence is 15 residues long. Germline lookup yields CDR1 SGHRS and CDR2 YFSETQ. J was trimmed by 0 bases and V by 4 bases; bases with no gene match: 2. CDR3 in DNA: TGCGCCAGCAGCACTAGCGGGGCTAGCACAGATACGCAGTATTTT. This gives the protein CASSTSGASTDTQYF.

This clonotype came up many times. The V gene is TRBV12-3 or TRBV12-4, the J gene TRBJ2-7; possibly TRBD2 for D (7 bases). CDR3 length: 12 amino acids. V lost 8 bases to trimming and J lost 3 bases, with 11 bases between them. CDR3 region: CASRGADYEQYF. As DNA, the CDR3 is TGTGCCAGCCGGGGGGCGGACTACGAGCAGTACTTC.

Ten or more counts support this clonotype. The rearrangement joins TRBV7-9 to TRBJ2-7, with D maybe TRBD1 (6 bases). Trimming cost V 1 base and J 5 bases, with 12 bases left between them. Looked up from germline, CDR1 is SEHNR and CDR2 is FQNEAQ (reference sequence). The CDR3 runs to 14 residues. DNA of the CDR3: TGTGCCAGCAGCTTAGTTCTGGGGGCGCACGAGCAGTACTTC. Protein: CASSLVLGAHEQYF.

This clonotype has at least ten counts. The chain combines TRBV20-1 with TRBJ2-7, with 7 nucleotides matching TRBD2. There are 16 residues in the CDR3. J gave up 5 bases and V 3 bases, and 16 bases lay outside the gene matches. Germline V gene data show CDR1 as DFQATT and CDR2 as SNEGSKA (reference sequence). CDR3 nucleotide sequence: TGCAGTGCTAGTTGGCCCCCTGGCGGGAGAAAGAACGAGCAGTACTTC. Amino acid sequence: CSASWPPGGRKNEQYF.

This clonotype occurred many times. The chain carries TRBV5-1 and TRBJ1-2; the match to TRBD1 covers 8 bases. From germline, CDR1 is SGHRS and CDR2 YFSETQ. With V trimmed by 1 base and J by 2 bases, 4 bases remained unmatched. This CDR3 contains 15 residues. CDR3 sequence (DNA): TGCGCCAGCAGCTTGACAGGGGGGGCGAACTATGGCTACACCTTC. As protein: CASSLTGGANYGYTF.

At least ten counts were recorded for this clonotype. The V and J genes are TRBV10-3 and TRBJ2-1; D gene uncertain. CDR1 is ENHRY and CDR2 is SYGVKD in the germline V gene. V was pared by 1 base and J by 4 bases, with 8 bases between. This CDR3 region has 14 residues. The CDR3 reads CAISEFPRYNEQFF. In nucleotides, the CDR3 is TGTGCCATCAGTGAGTTTCCCAGATACAATGAGCAGTTCTTC.

This clonotype was picked up many times. The rearrangement links TRBV5-1 to TRBJ1-6; 8 bases line up with TRBD1. Trimming cost V 4 bases and J 2 bases; bases outside gene matches: 8. Germline V gene sequence: CDR1 SGHRS, CDR2 YFSETQ. CDR3 size: 17 residues. Written as DNA, the CDR3 is TGCGCCAGCAGCCCTGGGACAGGTGCCGCCTATAATTCACCCCTCCACTTT. This translates into CASSPGTGAAYNSPLHF.

This clonotype was detected many times. The chain uses TRBV20-1 and TRBJ1-6, with D maybe TRBD1 (6 bases). The germline CDR1 and CDR2 sequences are DFQATT and SNEGSKA (reference sequence). CDR3 length: 16 amino acids. With 6 bases removed from V and 5 bases from J, the gap between germline ends came to 20 bases. CDR3 amino acids: CSARLPRDTNNSPLHF. The DNA for the CDR3 is TGCAGTGCCAGACTCCCCCGGGACACTAATAATTCACCCCTCCACTTT.

The sample holds many counts of this clonotype. This CDR3 reads CASSLASLSSVGNTGELFF. The CDR3 nucleotides are TGCGCCAGCAGCTTGGCATCCCTGTCCTCGGTCGGGAACACCGGGGAGCTGTTTTTT. The gene calls are TRBV5-1 and TRBJ2-2; D gene ambiguous. The V and J ends lost 0 bases and 1 base respectively, with 19 bases between them. CDR3 length: 19 amino acids. Germline V gene lookup returns CDR1 SGHRS and CDR2 YFSETQ.

This clonotype was detected ten times or more. The chain joins TRBV10-3 to TRBJ2-6; 7 bases map to TRBD2. The junction had 3 bases not matched to a gene; V was cut back by 3 bases and J by 4 bases. Germline-derived CDR1 and CDR2 are ENHRY and SYGVKD. The CDR3 covers 15 residues. The CDR3 protein is CAISDGGSGANVLTF. As DNA, the CDR3 is TGTGCCATCAGTGACGGGGGGTCCGGGGCCAACGTCCTGACTTTC.

This clonotype was seen many times. The chain links TRBV10-3 to TRBJ2-1; 10 positions match TRBD2. Germline V lookup: CDR1 ENHRY, CDR2 SYGVKD. J lost 7 bases, V lost 6 bases, and 9 bases had no gene match. The CDR3 is made up of 15 amino acids. The CDR3 loop reads CAISAQGLAENEQFF. CDR3 in DNA: TGTGCCATCAGCGCCCAAGGACTAGCGGAAAATGAGCAGTTCTTC.

The rearrangement links TRBV5-1 to TRBJ1-2; D uncertain. The CDR3 loop spans 16 amino acids. V was cut by 5 bases and J by 4 bases, with 21 bases left in between. Germline CDR1 reads SGHRS; CDR2 reads YFSETQ. The CDR3 loop is CASSEGLLRAPYGYTF. Here the CDR3 DNA reads TGCGCCAGCAGTGAGGGTTTACTTCGAGCGCCCTATGGCTACACCTTC.

This clonotype was detected many times. The chain is built from TRBV10-3 and TRBJ2-7; the match to TRBD2 covers 10 bases. This CDR3 is built from 14 residues. The V gene end was trimmed by 6 bases and the J gene end by 0 bases; junction bases not matched to a gene: 2. The germline V gene encodes CDR1 ENHRY and CDR2 SYGVKD. The CDR3 here is CAISPSGGSYEQYF. The CDR3, as DNA: TGTGCCATCAGCCCTAGCGGGGGCTCCTACGAGCAGTACTTC.

This clonotype showed up many times. This chain links TRBV21-1 with TRBJ1-1; the table calls TRBD1, which could not be checked here. TRBV21-1 is an annotated pseudogene. CDR3 length: 13 amino acids. The CDR3 DNA follows: TGTGCCAGCGGCCGACCTGGACAGGGTGGCGCTTTCTTT. It codes for CASGRPGQGGAFF.

This clonotype was observed at least ten times. The chain carries TRBV28 and TRBJ2-7, with TRBD2 identical over 9 bases. CDR3 length: 15 amino acids. CDR1 and CDR2 from the germline V gene are MDHEN and SYDVKM. With 3 bases clipped from V and 4 bases from J, the junction kept 7 bases outside the gene matches. This CDR3 reads CASSFGGGRAYEQYF. The CDR3 DNA sequence: TGTGCCAGCAGTTTTGGGGGCGGGAGGGCGTACGAGCAGTACTTC. Variable domain in full (rest from reference TRBV28 and TRBJ2-7): DVKVTQSSRYLVKRTGEKVFLECVQDMDHENMFWYRQDPGLGLRLIYFSYDVKMKEKGDIPEGYSVSREKKERFSLILESASTNQTSMYLCASSFGGGRAYEQYFGPGTRLTVT.

This clonotype was found many times. The rearrangement uses TRBV24-1 and TRBJ2-5; 8 nucleotides agree with TRBD2. CDR1 and CDR2 from the germline V gene are KGHDR and SFDVKD. This CDR3 contains 14 residues. The J segment lost 2 bases and the V segment lost 4 bases, leaving 2 bases of the junction unmatched. CDR3 bases: TGTGCCACCAGTGACCGACTAGCGCAAGAGACCCAGTACTTC. Protein sequence: CATSDRLAQETQYF.

There are many counts of this clonotype. The chain joins TRBV5-1 to TRBJ1-6; a weak D match, TRBD1 (6 bases). Germline loops: CDR1 SGHRS, CDR2 YFSETQ. The V end was cut by 4 bases, the J end by 6 bases, with 17 bases between. This CDR3 is 16 amino acids long. This chain's CDR3 is CASSPTLQGTNSPLHF. The CDR3 nucleotides are TGCGCCAGCAGCCCGACGCTACAGGGTACTAATTCACCCCTCCACTTT.

This clonotype showed up many times. V gene TRBV20-1 combines with J gene TRBJ1-6; D unresolved. This CDR3 has 15 residues. Per the germline V gene, CDR1 is DFQATT and CDR2 is SNEGSKA (reference sequence). Trimming shortened V by 3 bases and J by 6 bases, and 15 bases separated the two germline ends. CDR3 loop: CSARDVNHSNSPLHF. CDR3 nucleotide sequence: TGCAGTGCTAGGGACGTCAATCATTCTAATTCACCCCTCCACTTT.

The sample holds many counts of this clonotype. J is TRBJ2-2 and V is TRBV6-5, with 9 bases fitting TRBD1. Per germline, CDR1 MNHEY and CDR2 SVGAGI. V was pared by 6 bases and J by 4 bases, with 12 bases of the junction left unmatched. This CDR3 has 17 residues. CDR3 nucleotide sequence: TGTGCCAGCAGGAACCACAGGGGGCTGGTAGGCACCGGGGAGCTGTTTTTT. Translated: CASRNHRGLVGTGELFF.

This clonotype was found many times. The chain carries TRBV5-1 and TRBJ1-2; 9 bases are a match to TRBD1. The length of the CDR3 is 15 residues. Germline V lookup: CDR1 SGHRS, CDR2 YFSETQ. Trimming cost V 4 bases and J 4 bases; bases outside gene matches: 8. The CDR3 spells CASSVQDRGTYGYTF. The CDR3 region has the DNA TGCGCCAGCAGCGTACAGGACAGGGGAACCTATGGCTACACCTTC.